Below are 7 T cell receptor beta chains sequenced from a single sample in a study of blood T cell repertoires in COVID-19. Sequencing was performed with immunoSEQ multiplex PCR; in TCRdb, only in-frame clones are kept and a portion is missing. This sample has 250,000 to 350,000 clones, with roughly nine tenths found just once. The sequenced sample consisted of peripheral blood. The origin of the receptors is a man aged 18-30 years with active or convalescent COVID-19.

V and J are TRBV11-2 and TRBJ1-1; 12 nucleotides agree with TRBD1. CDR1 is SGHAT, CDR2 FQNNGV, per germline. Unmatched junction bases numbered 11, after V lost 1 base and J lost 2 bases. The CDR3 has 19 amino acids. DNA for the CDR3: TGTGCCAGCAGCTTAGTTGGGGACAGGGGGCGAATAGTTAACACTGAAGCTTTCTTT. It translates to CASSLVGDRGRIVNTEAFF. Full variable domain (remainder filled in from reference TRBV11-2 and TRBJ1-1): EAGVAQSPRYKIIEKRQSVAFWCNPISGHATLYWYQQILGQGPKLLIQFQNNGVVDDSQLPKDRFSAERLKGVDSTLKIQPAKLEDSAVYLCASSLVGDRGRIVNTEAFFGQGTRLTVV.

CDR3: CASSIPSWEGNQPQHF. The CDR3 DNA sequence: TGTGCCAGTAGTATACCCAGCTGGGAGGGCAATCAGCCCCAGCATTTT. The chain is built from TRBV19 and TRBJ1-5; D uncertain. The V end was cut by 2 bases, the J end by 2 bases, with 13 bases between. The CDR3 spans 16 residues. Germline V gene lookup returns CDR1 LNHDA and CDR2 SQIVND (reference sequence).

The CDR3 DNA reads as TGTGCCAGCAGCTTGAAACAGGGTCCGTCTTCACCCCTCCACTTT. It encodes CASSLKQGPSSPLHF. The chain combines TRBV5-4 with TRBJ1-6, with a possible D match to TRBD1 (6 bases). The germline V gene has CDR1 SGHNT and CDR2 YYREEE (reference sequence). The CDR3 spans 15 residues. The V end was cut by 1 base, the J end by 9 bases, with 14 bases between.

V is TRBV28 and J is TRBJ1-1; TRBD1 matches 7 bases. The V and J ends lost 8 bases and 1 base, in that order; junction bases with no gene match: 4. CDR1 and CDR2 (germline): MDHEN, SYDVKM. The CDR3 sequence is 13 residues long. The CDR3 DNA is TGTGCCAGCTACGACAGGGAGAACACTGAAGCTTTCTTT. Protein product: CASYDRENTEAFF.

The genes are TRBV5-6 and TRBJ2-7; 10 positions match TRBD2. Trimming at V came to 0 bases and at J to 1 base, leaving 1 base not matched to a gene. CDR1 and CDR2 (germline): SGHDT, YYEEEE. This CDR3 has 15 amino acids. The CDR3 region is CASSLGTSGSYEQYF. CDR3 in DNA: TGTGCCAGCAGCTTGGGGACTAGCGGTTCCTACGAGCAGTACTTC.

The chain's CDR3 is CASSHGPKYGYTF. As DNA, the CDR3 is TGTGCCAGCAGCCATGGCCCGAAATATGGCTACACCTTC. The rearrangement links TRBV7-8 to TRBJ1-2; D remains ambiguous. Trimming pared 5 bases from V and 5 bases from J, leaving 12 bases between. From germline, CDR1 is SGHVS and CDR2 FQNEAQ. The CDR3 is made up of 13 amino acids.

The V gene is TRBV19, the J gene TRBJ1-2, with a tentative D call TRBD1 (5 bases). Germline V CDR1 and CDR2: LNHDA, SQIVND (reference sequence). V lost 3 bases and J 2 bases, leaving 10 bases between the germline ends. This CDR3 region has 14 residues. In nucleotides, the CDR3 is TGTGCCAGTAGTATCGGTAACAGGAACTATGGCTACACCTTC. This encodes CASSIGNRNYGYTF.